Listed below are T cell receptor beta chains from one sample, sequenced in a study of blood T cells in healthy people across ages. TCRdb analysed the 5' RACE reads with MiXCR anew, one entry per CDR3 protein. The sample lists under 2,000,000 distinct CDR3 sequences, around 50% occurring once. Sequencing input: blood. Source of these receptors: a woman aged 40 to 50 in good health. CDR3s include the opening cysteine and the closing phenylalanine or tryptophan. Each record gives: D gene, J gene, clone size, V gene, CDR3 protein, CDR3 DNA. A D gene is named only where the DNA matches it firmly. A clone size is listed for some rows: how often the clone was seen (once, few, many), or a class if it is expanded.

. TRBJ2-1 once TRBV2 CASSDRLNPRQFF TGTGCCAGCAGTGATCGACTAAACCCGCGACAGTTCTTC
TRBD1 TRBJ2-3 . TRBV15 CATRRGRTGGTETQYF TGTGCCACCAGGAGAGGCCGGACAGGGGGCACAGAGACGCAGTATTTT
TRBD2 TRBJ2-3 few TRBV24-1 CATTLSGGAGDTQYF TGTGCCACCACCCTTAGCGGGGGGGCCGGAGATACGCAGTATTTT
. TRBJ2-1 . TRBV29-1 CSVEGRGKYNEQFF TGCAGCGTGGAGGGACGGGGAAAATACAATGAGCAGTTCTTC
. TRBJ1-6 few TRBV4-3 CASSQGAGGNSPLHF TGCGCCAGCAGCCAAGGAGCCGGAGGGAATTCACCCCTCCACTTT
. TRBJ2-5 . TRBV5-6 CASSLVPPTGVTQYF TGTGCCAGCAGCTTGGTCCCACCAACGGGTGTGACCCAGTACTTC
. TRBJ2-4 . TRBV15 CATSRDRRLVEQYF TGTGCCACCAGCAGAGATCGGAGGCTGGTGGAGCAGTACTTC
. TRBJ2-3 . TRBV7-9 CASSTGGTGSTDTQYF TGTGCCAGCAGCACTGGAGGGACCGGGAGCACAGATACGCAGTATTTT
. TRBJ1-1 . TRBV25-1 CASGPGEGTEAFF TGTGCCAGCGGTCCCGGGGAGGGAACTGAAGCTTTCTTT
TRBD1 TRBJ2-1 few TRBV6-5 CASNPRGQGASAEQFF TGTGCCAGCAACCCCCGAGGACAGGGGGCTTCCGCCGAGCAGTTCTTC
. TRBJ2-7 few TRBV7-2 CASSLDQRSSYEQYF TGTGCCAGCAGCTTAGACCAGAGGAGCTCCTACGAGCAGTACTTC
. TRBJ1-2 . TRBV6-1 CASSVHGYTF TGTGCCAGCAGTGTTCATGGCTACACCTTC
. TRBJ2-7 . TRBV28 CASSAHGPSYEQYF TGTGCCAGCAGTGCCCACGGGCCATCCTACGAGCAGTACTTC
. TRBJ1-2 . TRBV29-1 CSVRQTGSRGYGYTF TGCAGCGTTAGACAAACAGGGTCGAGAGGGTATGGCTACACCTTC
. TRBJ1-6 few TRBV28 CASSSLTVSSYNSPLHF TGTGCCAGCAGTAGCTTGACAGTTAGCTCCTATAATTCACCCCTCCACTTT
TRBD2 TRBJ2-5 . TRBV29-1 CSVADGTTKETQYF TGCAGCGTTGCGGACGGGACTACGAAAGAGACCCAGTACTTC
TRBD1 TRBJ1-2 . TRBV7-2 CASSDRVGGGYTF TGTGCCAGCAGCGACAGGGTTGGGGGGGGCTACACCTTC
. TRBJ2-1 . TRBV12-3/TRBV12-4 CASSHKLDEQFF TGTGCCAGCAGCCACAAGCTAGATGAGCAGTTCTTC
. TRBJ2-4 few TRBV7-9 CASSANRQTKNIQYF TGTGCCAGCAGCGCGAACAGGCAAACCAAAAACATTCAGTACTTC
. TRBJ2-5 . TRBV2 CASSDPRTGPGLTQYF TGTGCCAGCAGTGATCCGCGAACAGGCCCAGGGTTGACCCAGTACTTC
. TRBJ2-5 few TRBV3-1 CASSQVRYQETQYF TGTGCCAGCAGCCAAGTCCGGTACCAAGAGACCCAGTACTTC
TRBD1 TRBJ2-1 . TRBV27 CASSLADRGSYNEQFF TGTGCCAGCAGTTTAGCGGACAGGGGTTCGTACAATGAGCAGTTCTTC
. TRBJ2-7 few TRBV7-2 CASSSSAGGSNYEQYF TGTGCCAGCAGCTCTAGCGCGGGCGGGTCAAACTACGAGCAGTACTTC
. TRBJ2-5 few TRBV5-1 CASSLANGGRETQYF TGCGCCAGCAGCTTGGCCAACGGGGGACGGGAGACCCAGTACTTC
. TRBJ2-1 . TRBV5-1 CASMVPGNEQFF TGCGCCAGCATGGTGCCAGGTAATGAGCAGTTCTTC